The 2 T cell receptor beta chains below were found in one sample sequenced in a study of radiotherapy plus CTLA-4 blockade in lung cancer. The data were produced by immunoSEQ multiplex PCR, yet TCRdb's version contains in-frame clones alone and is incomplete. The sample contains tens of thousands of clones, about 84% of which appear only once. Sequencing used peripheral blood, obtained from a patient treated with radiotherapy plus ipilimumab. Receptor source: a human donor with non-small cell lung cancer who had stable disease on radiotherapy plus ipilimumab.

The chain employs TRBV11-1 and TRBJ2-2; 9 bases are a match to TRBD1. The V gene end was trimmed by 3 bases and the J gene end by 6 bases; junction bases not matched to a gene: 14. The germline CDR1 and CDR2 sequences are SGHAT and FQDESV (reference sequence). The CDR3 covers 18 residues. CDR3 nucleotides: TGTGCCAGCAGCTTCTCCGAGATCCGGGACAGGGTCGCCGGGGAGCTGTTTTTT. It yields the protein CASSFSEIRDRVAGELFF.

The chain combines TRBV13 with TRBJ2-5, with a possible D match to TRBD2 (6 bases). The CDR3 is 16 amino acids. V was clipped by 5 bases and J by 4 bases, with 20 bases between them. The germline gives CDR1 PRHDT, CDR2 FYEKMQ (reference sequence). DNA of the CDR3: TGTGCCAGCAGCGTTATAGCCGCGGGAAAAAGAGAGACCCAGTACTTC. Amino acids: CASSVIAAGKRETQYF. Based on the CDR3 plus reference TRBV13 and TRBJ2-5, the full variable domain is AAGVIQSPRHLIKEKRETATLKCYPIPRHDTVYWYQQGPGQDPQFLISFYEKMQSDKGSIPDRFSAQQFSDYHSELNMSSLELGDSALYFCASSVIAAGKRETQYFGPGTRLLVL.